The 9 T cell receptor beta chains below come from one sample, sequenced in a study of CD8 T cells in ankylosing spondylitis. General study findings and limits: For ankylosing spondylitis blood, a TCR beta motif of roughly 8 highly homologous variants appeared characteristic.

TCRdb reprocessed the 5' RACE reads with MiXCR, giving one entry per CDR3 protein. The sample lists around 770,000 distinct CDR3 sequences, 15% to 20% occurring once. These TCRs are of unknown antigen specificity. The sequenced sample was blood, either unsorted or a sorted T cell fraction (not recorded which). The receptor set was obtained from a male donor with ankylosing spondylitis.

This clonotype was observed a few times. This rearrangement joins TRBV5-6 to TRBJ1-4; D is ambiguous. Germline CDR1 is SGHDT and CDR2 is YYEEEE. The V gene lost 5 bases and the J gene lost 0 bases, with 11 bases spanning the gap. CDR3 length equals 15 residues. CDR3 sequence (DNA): TGTGCCAGCAGGGGATATAAAGCAACTAATGAAAAACTGTTTTTT. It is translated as CASRGYKATNEKLFF. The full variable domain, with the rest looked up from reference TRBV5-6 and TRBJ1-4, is DAGVTQSPTHLIKTRGQQVTLRCSPKSGHDTVSWYQQALGQGPQFIFQYYEEEERQRGNFPDRFSGHQFPNYSSELNVNALLLGDSALYLCASRGYKATNEKLFFGSGTQLSVL.

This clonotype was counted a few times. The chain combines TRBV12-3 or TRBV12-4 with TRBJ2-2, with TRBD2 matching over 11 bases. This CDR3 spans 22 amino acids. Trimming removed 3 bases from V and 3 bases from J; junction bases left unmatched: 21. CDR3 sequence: CASSFLRAGLAGGVGYTGELFF. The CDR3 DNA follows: TGTGCCAGCAGTTTCTTGCGGGCCGGTCTAGCGGGAGGTGTTGGCTACACCGGGGAGCTGTTTTTT.

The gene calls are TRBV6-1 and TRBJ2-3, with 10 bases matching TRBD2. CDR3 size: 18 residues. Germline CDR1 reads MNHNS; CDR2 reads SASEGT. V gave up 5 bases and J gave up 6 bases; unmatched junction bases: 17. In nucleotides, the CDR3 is TGTGCCAGCAGTCCCTCCTGGGCGAGCGGGGGGGCCCCGGATACGCAGTATTTT. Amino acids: CASSPSWASGGAPDTQYF.

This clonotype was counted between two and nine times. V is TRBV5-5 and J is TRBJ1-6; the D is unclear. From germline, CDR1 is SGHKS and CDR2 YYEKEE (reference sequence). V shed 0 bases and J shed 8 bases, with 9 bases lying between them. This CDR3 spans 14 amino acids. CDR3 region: CASSLAEWDSPLHF. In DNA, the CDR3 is TGTGCCAGCAGCTTGGCCGAGTGGGATTCACCCCTCCACTTT.

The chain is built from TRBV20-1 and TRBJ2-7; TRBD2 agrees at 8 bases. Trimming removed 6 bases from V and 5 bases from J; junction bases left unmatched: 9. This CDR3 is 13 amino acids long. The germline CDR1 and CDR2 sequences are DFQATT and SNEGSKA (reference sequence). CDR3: CSARAGGGNEQYF. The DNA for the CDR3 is TGCAGTGCCAGGGCGGGCGGGGGGAACGAGCAGTACTTC.

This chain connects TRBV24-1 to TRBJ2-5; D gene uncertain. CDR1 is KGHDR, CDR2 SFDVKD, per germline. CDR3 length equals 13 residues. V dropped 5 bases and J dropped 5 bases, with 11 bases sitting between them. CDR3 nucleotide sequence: TGTGCCACCAGTGGGGTTGTCACGGAGACCCAGTACTTC. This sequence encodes CATSGVVTETQYF.

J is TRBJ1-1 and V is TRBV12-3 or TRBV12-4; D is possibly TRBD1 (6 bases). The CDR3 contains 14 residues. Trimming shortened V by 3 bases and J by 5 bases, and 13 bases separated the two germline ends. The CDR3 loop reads CASSFWAGETEAFF. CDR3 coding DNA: TGTGCCAGCAGTTTTTGGGCAGGGGAGACTGAAGCTTTCTTT.

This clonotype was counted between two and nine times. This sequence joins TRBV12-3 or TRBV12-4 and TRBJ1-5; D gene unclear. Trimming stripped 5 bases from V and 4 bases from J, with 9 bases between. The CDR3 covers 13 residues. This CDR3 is CASSAERNQPQHF. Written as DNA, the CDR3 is TGTGCCAGCAGTGCCGAACGGAATCAGCCCCAGCATTTT.

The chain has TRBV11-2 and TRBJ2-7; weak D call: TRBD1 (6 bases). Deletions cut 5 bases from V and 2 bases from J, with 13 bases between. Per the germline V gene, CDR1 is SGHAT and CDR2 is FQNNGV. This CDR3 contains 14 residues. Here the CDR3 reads CASSTFQGTYEQYF. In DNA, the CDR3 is TGTGCCAGCAGCACATTTCAGGGGACCTACGAGCAGTACTTC.